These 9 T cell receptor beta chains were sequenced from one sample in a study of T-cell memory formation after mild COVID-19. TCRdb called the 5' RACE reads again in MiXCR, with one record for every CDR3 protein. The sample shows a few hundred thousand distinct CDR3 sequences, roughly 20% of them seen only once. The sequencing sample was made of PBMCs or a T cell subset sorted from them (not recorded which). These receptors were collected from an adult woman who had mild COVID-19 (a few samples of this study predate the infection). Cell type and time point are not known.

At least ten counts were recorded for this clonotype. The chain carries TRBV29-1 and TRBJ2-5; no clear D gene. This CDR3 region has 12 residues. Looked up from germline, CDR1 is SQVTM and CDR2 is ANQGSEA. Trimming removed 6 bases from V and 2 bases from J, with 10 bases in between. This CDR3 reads CSVAKGQETQYF. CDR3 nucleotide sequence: TGCAGCGTGGCTAAGGGACAAGAGACCCAGTACTTC.

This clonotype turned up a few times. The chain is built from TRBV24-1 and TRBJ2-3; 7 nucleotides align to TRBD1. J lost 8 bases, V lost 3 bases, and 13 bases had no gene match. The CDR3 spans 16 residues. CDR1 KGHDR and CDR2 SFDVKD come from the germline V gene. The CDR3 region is CATSDRTGTVDSTQYF. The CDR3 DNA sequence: TGTGCCACCAGTGATCGTACCGGGACAGTGGACAGTACGCAGTATTTT.

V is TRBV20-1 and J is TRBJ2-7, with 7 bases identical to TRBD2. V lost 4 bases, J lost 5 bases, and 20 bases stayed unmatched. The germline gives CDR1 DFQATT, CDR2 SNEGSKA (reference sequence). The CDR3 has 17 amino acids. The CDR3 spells CSAIQLVRREITHEQYF. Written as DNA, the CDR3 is TGCAGTGCTATTCAACTCGTCCGGCGGGAGATCACCCACGAGCAGTACTTC.

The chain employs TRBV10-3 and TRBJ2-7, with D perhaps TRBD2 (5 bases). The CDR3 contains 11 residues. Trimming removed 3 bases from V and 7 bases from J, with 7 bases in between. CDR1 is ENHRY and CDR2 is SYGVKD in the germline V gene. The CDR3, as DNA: TGTGCCATCAGTGAAAGGGAGGAGCAGTACTTC. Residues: CAISEREEQYF.

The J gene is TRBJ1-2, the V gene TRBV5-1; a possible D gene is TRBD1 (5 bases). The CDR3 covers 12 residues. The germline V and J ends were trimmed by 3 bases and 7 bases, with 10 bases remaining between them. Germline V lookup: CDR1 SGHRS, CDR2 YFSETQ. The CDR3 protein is CASSWRGSGYTF. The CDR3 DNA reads TGCGCCAGCAGCTGGAGGGGCTCTGGCTACACCTTC.

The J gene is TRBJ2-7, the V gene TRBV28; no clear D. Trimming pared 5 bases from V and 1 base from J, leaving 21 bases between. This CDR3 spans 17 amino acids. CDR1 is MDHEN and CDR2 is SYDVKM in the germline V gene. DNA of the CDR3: TGTGCCAGCAGTGCGACCCCCGACGTACTACGATCCTACGAGCAGTACTTC. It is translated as CASSATPDVLRSYEQYF.

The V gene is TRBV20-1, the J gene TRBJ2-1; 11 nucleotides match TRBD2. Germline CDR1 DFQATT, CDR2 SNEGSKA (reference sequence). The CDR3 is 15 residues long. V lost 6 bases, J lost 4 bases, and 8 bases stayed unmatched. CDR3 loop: CSARTSGLMYNEQFF. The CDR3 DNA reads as TGCAGTGCCCGGACTAGCGGGCTCATGTACAATGAGCAGTTCTTC.

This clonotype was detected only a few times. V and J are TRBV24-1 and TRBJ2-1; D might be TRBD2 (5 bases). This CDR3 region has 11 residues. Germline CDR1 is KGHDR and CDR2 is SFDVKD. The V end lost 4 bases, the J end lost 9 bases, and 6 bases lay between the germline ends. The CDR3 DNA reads TGTGCCACCAGTGAGAGGGCTGAGCAGTTCTTC. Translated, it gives CATSERAEQFF.

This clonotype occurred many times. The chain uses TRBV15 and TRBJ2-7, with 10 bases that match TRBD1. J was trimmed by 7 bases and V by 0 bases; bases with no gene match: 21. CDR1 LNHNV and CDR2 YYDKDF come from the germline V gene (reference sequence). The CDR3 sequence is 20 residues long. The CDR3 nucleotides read TGTGCCACCAGCAGAGACTCCGGGACAGGGGCGCGTCCACCCGAGCGAGAGCAGTACTTC. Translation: CATSRDSGTGARPPEREQYF.